These 6 T cell receptor beta chains were sequenced from one sample in a study of Tregs in tolerant kidney transplant recipients. Sequencing was performed with immunoSEQ multiplex PCR; in TCRdb, only in-frame clones are kept and a portion is missing. The table lists about 73,000 clones, more than 85% of them singletons, with 0.3% to 0.4% in the top ten. The material sequenced was Tregs from blood, taken before the transplant. The receptors stem from a human donor who received a combined kidney and bone marrow transplant.

J is TRBJ1-5 and V is TRBV6-6; D is perhaps TRBD1 (5 bases). CDR3 length: 15 amino acids. Trimming cost V 2 bases and J 7 bases, with 15 bases left between them. The V gene's germline CDR1 is MNHNY and CDR2 SVGAGI (reference sequence). The CDR3 protein is CASSYGEGTGQPQHF. In DNA form, the CDR3 reads TGTGCCAGCAGTTACGGAGAGGGGACGGGGCAGCCCCAGCATTTT.

The V gene is TRBV18, the J gene TRBJ2-7, with 13 positions matching TRBD2. Germline CDR1 KGHSH, CDR2 LQKENI. The junction had 2 bases not matched to a gene; V was cut back by 2 bases and J by 4 bases. CDR3 length: 15 amino acids. The CDR3 region is CASSPGTSGIYEQYF. As DNA, the CDR3 is TGTGCCAGCTCACCAGGGACTAGCGGGATATACGAGCAGTACTTC.

This sequence joins TRBV2 and TRBJ2-6; D uncertain. The germline V gene has CDR1 SNHLY and CDR2 FYNNEI. The CDR3 runs to 16 residues. The V end lost 6 bases, the J end lost 0 bases, and 12 bases lay between the germline ends. As DNA, the CDR3 is TGTGCCAGCAGGATGGGATCCGTCTCTGGGGCCAACGTCCTGACTTTC. Translating it yields CASRMGSVSGANVLTF.

The V call is TRBV19, the J call TRBJ2-2; D remains ambiguous. Trimming removed 4 bases from V and 2 bases from J, with 14 bases in between. Germline CDR1 LNHDA, CDR2 SQIVND (reference sequence). The CDR3 covers 16 residues. CDR3 DNA: TGTGCCAGTAGTACCCGAGGCTATATAAACACCGGGGAGCTGTTTTTT. Protein: CASSTRGYINTGELFF.

V is TRBV4-1 and J is TRBJ2-2, with 7 bases lining up with TRBD1. CDR1 and CDR2 (germline): MGHRA, YSYEKL. The CDR3 covers 16 residues. V trimming: 7 bases; J trimming: 5 bases; junction bases outside the gene matches: 13. As DNA, the CDR3 is TGCGCCAGCAAGGGGCTAGGGGGCTCGTGGACCGGGGAGCTGTTTTTT. This codes for CASKGLGGSWTGELFF.

This chain links TRBV6-1 with TRBJ2-7; possibly TRBD1 for D (5 bases). Germline V gives CDR1 MNHNS, CDR2 SASEGT. With 5 bases removed from V and 4 bases from J, the gap between germline ends came to 15 bases. CDR3 length equals 14 residues. The CDR3 DNA reads as TGTGCCAGCAGTTCCTATCTGACAGCTTACGAGCAGTACTTC. Protein product: CASSSYLTAYEQYF.